These 10 T cell receptor beta chains were all obtained from the same sample, sequenced in a study of OX40 agonist ivuxolimab in advanced cancers. The table came from immunoSEQ multiplex PCR; TCRdb's copy has only in-frame clones and leaves some out. The sample shows 100,000 to 120,000 clones, 85% to 95% of them seen only once. The input for sequencing was CD4+ or CD8+ T cells sorted from blood, taken in a trial of the OX40 agonist ivuxolimab. The receptors derive from an adult with an advanced solid tumor such as melanoma, head and neck, liver or kidney cancer.

J is TRBJ1-1 and V is TRBV7-6; 7 bases align to TRBD1. CDR1 and CDR2 from the germline V gene are SGHVS and FNYEAQ. This CDR3 contains 13 residues. V lost 5 bases and J lost 11; bases outside the gene matches: 11. The CDR3 reads CASSRDRDGMAFF. The CDR3 nucleotides are TGTGCCAGCAGCCGTGACAGGGATGGTATGGCTTTCTTT.

The chain uses TRBV5-1 and TRBJ2-1, with D uncertain. The germline V gene has CDR1 SGHRS and CDR2 YFSETQ. This CDR3 has 14 amino acids. The ends were cut back, 4 bases at V and 8 bases at J, with 16 bases in the middle. The CDR3: CASSVRSNSDEQFF. In nucleotides, the CDR3 is TGCGCCAGCAGCGTGAGGTCAAACTCCGATGAGCAGTTCTTC.

This chain links TRBV2 with TRBJ2-5, with D maybe TRBD2 (6 bases). Per the germline V gene, CDR1 is SNHLY and CDR2 is FYNNEI. The CDR3 is made up of 16 amino acids. V lost 7 bases and J lost 0, with 18 bases in between. DNA of the CDR3: TGTGCCAGCACCCCCAGCAGGGCGGGGTACCAAGAGACCCAGTACTTC. This encodes CASTPSRAGYQETQYF.

This clone was detected once. DNA of the CDR3: TGCGCCAGCAGCTTCTTGCGTCTAGCGGGAGGGACTGAGCAGTTCTTC. Translating gives CASSFLRLAGGTEQFF. The chain carries TRBV5-1 and TRBJ2-1; 12 nucleotides line up with TRBD2. The V and J ends lost 2 bases and 9 bases, in that order; junction bases with no gene match: 9. CDR3 size: 16 residues. The germline gives CDR1 SGHRS, CDR2 YFSETQ.

V usage is TRBV6-1 and J usage is TRBJ1-2; D is undetermined. CDR3 length: 17 residues. The V gene lost 3 bases and the J gene lost 5 bases, with 22 bases spanning the gap. Germline V gene sequence: CDR1 MNHNS, CDR2 SASEGT. The CDR3, as DNA: TGTGCCAGCAGTGAGTTCAGTGAGGCAGCCGGGAGGTATGGCTACACCTTC. Amino acid sequence: CASSEFSEAAGRYGYTF.

V is TRBV10-1 and J is TRBJ2-3; 9 bases line up with TRBD2. The V and J ends lost 0 bases and 4 bases, in that order; junction bases with no gene match: 2. Germline values: CDR1 WNHNN, CDR2 SYGVQD (reference sequence). The CDR3 is 15 residues long. CDR3 DNA sequence: TGCGCCAGCAGTGAGTCGGCGGGGGGGCCAGATACGCAGTATTTT. It specifies CASSESAGGPDTQYF.

The chain has TRBV6-5 and TRBJ2-7; 10 nucleotides align to TRBD2. The CDR3 contains 15 residues. Per germline, CDR1 MNHEY and CDR2 SVGAGI. J was trimmed by 7 bases and V by 0 bases; bases with no gene match: 6. The CDR3 sequence: CASSYSGTSVQEQYF. The CDR3 region has the DNA TGTGCCAGCAGTTACTCCGGGACTAGCGTCCAAGAGCAGTACTTC.

The chain is built from TRBV5-6 and TRBJ2-2; no definite D call. Germline CDR1 is SGHDT and CDR2 is YYEEEE. This CDR3 spans 13 amino acids. Trimming stripped 0 bases from V and 6 bases from J, with 6 bases between. CDR3 sequence (DNA): TGTGCCAGCAGCTTGGATTGGTCCGGGGAGCTGTTTTTT. Translation gives CASSLDWSGELFF.

The rearrangement uses TRBV6-1 and TRBJ1-5; 9 bases fit TRBD1. The germline gives CDR1 MNHNS, CDR2 SASEGT. The J segment lost 6 bases and the V segment lost 11 bases, leaving 5 bases of the junction unmatched. The CDR3 totals 12 residues. CDR3 bases: TGTGCCGGAGGGACAGGGACTCAGCCCCAGCATTTT. Its protein product is CAGGTGTQPQHF.

The V gene is TRBV6-6, the J gene TRBJ2-7; TRBD1 is a possible D gene (5 bases). Germline loops: CDR1 MNHNY, CDR2 SVGAGI (reference sequence). The CDR3 runs 12 residues. Trimming took off 6 bases at V and 2 bases at J, with 8 bases between the two ends. This CDR3 is CASSSGPYEQYF. DNA of the CDR3: TGTGCCAGCAGCTCAGGGCCCTACGAGCAGTACTTC.